Included here is one T cell receptor (beta chain) sequence, with context. PCR involved 60 Vbeta and 13 Jbeta primers. Sequencing used immunoSEQ multiplex PCR; TCRdb keeps in-frame clones, though not all of them. Of about 97,000 clones listed, roughly 73% are singletons. This entry comes from a study of cytomegalovirus exposure and HLA in healthy donors. The CDR3 contains 15 residues. Per germline, CDR1 SEHNR and CDR2 FQNEAQ (reference sequence). Trimming cost V 5 bases and J 4 bases, with 17 bases left between them. The source of this sequence is a man aged 35 to 55 in good health and CMV-seronegative. What was sequenced was PBMCs. The rearrangement links TRBV7-9 to TRBJ1-1; perhaps TRBD1 as D (6 bases). In DNA form, the CDR3 reads TGTGCCAGCAGCCTCTCCCAGCAGGGGTCCACTGAAGCTTTCTTT. Translation gives CASSLSQQGSTEAFF.